The next 14 T cell receptor beta chains were all read from a single sample in a study of OX40 agonist ivuxolimab in advanced cancers. Only in-frame clones appear in the TCRdb table, and some are missing; sequencing was by immunoSEQ multiplex PCR. Among 41,000 or so clones, 85% were seen once, and the ten largest hold about 40%. Sequences were derived from CD4+ or CD8+ T cells sorted from blood, sampled in a trial of the OX40 agonist ivuxolimab. All receptors come from an adult with an advanced solid tumor such as melanoma, head and neck, liver or kidney cancer.

The J gene is TRBJ2-7, the V gene TRBV7-3; D ambiguous. There are 13 residues in the CDR3. V lost 0 bases, J lost 6 bases, and 9 bases lay in between. In germline, CDR1 is SGHTA, CDR2 FQGTGA. The CDR3 DNA reads as TGTGCCAGCAGCTTAACACCGGGCGCCGAGCAGTACTTC. As protein: CASSLTPGAEQYF.

Here the CDR3 reads CASNPQVAGEQFF. The CDR3 DNA follows: TGTGCCAGCAACCCCCAGGTTGCGGGGGAGCAGTTCTTC. V gene TRBV7-2 combines with J gene TRBJ2-1; D perhaps matches TRBD2 (6 bases). This CDR3 is 13 amino acids long. The V gene lost 7 bases and the J gene lost 10 bases, with 17 bases spanning the gap. The germline V gene has CDR1 SGHTA and CDR2 FQGNSA.

The rearrangement uses TRBV19 and TRBJ1-5, with D possibly being TRBD1 (5 bases). The germline V and J ends were trimmed by 1 base and 5 bases, with 12 bases remaining between them. From germline, CDR1 is LNHDA and CDR2 SQIVND (reference sequence). This CDR3 spans 15 amino acids. The CDR3 nucleotides are TGTGCCAGTAGTATAGTCGGGACTGGCGATCAGCCCCAGCATTTT. This gives the protein CASSIVGTGDQPQHF.

The rearrangement uses TRBV28 and TRBJ1-1, with 11 bases that match TRBD1. From germline, CDR1 is MDHEN and CDR2 SYDVKM. This CDR3 is 15 amino acids long. V trimming: 4 bases; J trimming: 4 bases; junction bases outside the gene matches: 5. The DNA for the CDR3 is TGTGCCAGCAGTTACCCCGGGACAGGGGGCACTGAAGCTTTCTTT. This codes for CASSYPGTGGTEAFF.

V gene TRBV19 combines with J gene TRBJ2-4; 7 bases match TRBD1. With V trimmed by 3 bases and J by 6 bases, 5 bases remained unmatched. In germline, CDR1 is LNHDA, CDR2 SQIVND (reference sequence). This CDR3 comprises 14 residues. The CDR3 DNA reads as TGTGCCAGTAGTATCCAGGGACAGCTAAACATTCAGTACTTC. This codes for CASSIQGQLNIQYF. Combining the CDR3 with reference TRBV19 and TRBJ2-4 gives the whole variable domain DGGITQSPKYLFRKEGQNVTLSCEQNLNHDAMYWYRQDPGQGLRLIYYSQIVNDFQKGDIAEGYSVSREKKESFPLTVTSAQKNPTAFYLCASSIQGQLNIQYFGAGTRLSVL.

The chain couples TRBV9 to TRBJ2-1, with D hard to call. Germline V lookup: CDR1 SGDLS, CDR2 YYNGEE. The CDR3 totals 15 residues. The V and J ends lost 0 bases and 5 bases respectively, with 12 bases between them. The CDR3 region is CASSVAGQVNNEQFF. CDR3 DNA sequence: TGTGCCAGCAGCGTAGCTGGCCAGGTCAACAATGAGCAGTTCTTC.

V is TRBV7-9 and J is TRBJ2-7; tentatively, D is TRBD1 or TRBD2 (5 bases each). CDR1 and CDR2 from the germline V gene are SEHNR and FQNEAQ (reference sequence). The CDR3 is 13 amino acids. The ends were cut back, 4 bases at V and 3 bases at J, with 10 bases in the middle. The CDR3 protein is CASSSGTVYEQYF. The CDR3 DNA sequence: TGTGCCAGCAGCTCCGGGACGGTCTACGAGCAGTACTTC.

The rearrangement joins TRBV5-1 to TRBJ2-3, with D possibly being TRBD2 (5 bases). Trimming took 2 bases from V and 0 from J, leaving 10 bases between them. The CDR3 runs to 15 residues. Germline CDR1 and CDR2: SGHRS and YFSETQ. CDR3 loop: CASSLSGSSTDTQYF. CDR3 nucleotides: TGCGCCAGCAGCTTAAGCGGTTCCAGCACAGATACGCAGTATTTT.

The chain uses TRBV5-1 and TRBJ1-2, with D possibly being TRBD1 (5 bases). CDR1 SGHRS and CDR2 YFSETQ come from the germline V gene. Trimming removed 4 bases from V and 4 bases from J, with 11 bases in between. The CDR3 has 13 residues. DNA of the CDR3: TGCGCCAGCAGCCCGGGGCTACTCTATGGCTACACCTTC. Amino acids: CASSPGLLYGYTF.

The chain uses TRBV7-3 and TRBJ2-2, with TRBD2 matching over 16 bases. This CDR3 spans 16 amino acids. Unmatched junction bases numbered 1, after V lost 4 bases and J lost 5 bases. Per the germline V gene, CDR1 is SGHTA and CDR2 is FQGTGA. The CDR3 is CASSWGLAGGTGELFF. CDR3 bases: TGTGCCAGCAGCTGGGGACTAGCGGGAGGGACCGGGGAGCTGTTTTTT.

This clone was counted only a few times. V is TRBV2 and J is TRBJ2-7; D is perhaps TRBD1 (6 bases). The germline V gene has CDR1 SNHLY and CDR2 FYNNEI. The length of the CDR3 is 13 residues. The V gene lost 2 bases and the J gene lost 5 bases, with 10 bases spanning the gap. The CDR3 here is CASSEPGVDEQYF. Written as DNA, the CDR3 is TGTGCCAGCAGTGAACCAGGGGTGGACGAGCAGTACTTC. Full variable domain (remainder filled in from reference TRBV2 and TRBJ2-7): EPEVTQTPSHQVTQMGQEVILRCVPISNHLYFYWYRQILGQKVEFLVSFYNNEISEKSEIFDDQFSVERPDGSNFTLKIRSTKLEDSAMYFCASSEPGVDEQYFGPGTRLTVT.

The chain carries TRBV5-6 and TRBJ2-5; the match to TRBD1 covers 9 bases. This CDR3 spans 15 amino acids. Germline trimming cut 0 bases from V and 5 bases from J; bases unmatched to any gene: 5. Germline CDR1 SGHDT, CDR2 YYEEEE. The CDR3 sequence is CASSLAGDRVETQYF. The DNA of the CDR3 is TGTGCCAGCAGCTTGGCCGGGGACAGGGTGGAGACCCAGTACTTC.

The CDR3 coding sequence is TGTGCCAGCAGCGGAGGGACAGGGGGCAAATACGAGCAGTACTTC. Encoded protein: CASSGGTGGKYEQYF. The chain joins TRBV21-1 to TRBJ2-7; TRBD1, the D gene given by the table, was not confirmed from the DNA. TRBV21-1 is a recognized pseudogene. The length of the CDR3 is 15 residues.

The rearrangement uses TRBV2 and TRBJ1-1; tentatively, D is TRBD1 (5 bases). Between the trimmed V and J ends, which lost 5 bases and 5 bases, there was a span of 6 bases. This CDR3 spans 11 amino acids. Germline values: CDR1 SNHLY, CDR2 FYNNEI. The CDR3 nucleotides are TGTGCCAGCAGTCGGACAACTGAAGCTTTCTTT. It codes for CASSRTTEAFF.